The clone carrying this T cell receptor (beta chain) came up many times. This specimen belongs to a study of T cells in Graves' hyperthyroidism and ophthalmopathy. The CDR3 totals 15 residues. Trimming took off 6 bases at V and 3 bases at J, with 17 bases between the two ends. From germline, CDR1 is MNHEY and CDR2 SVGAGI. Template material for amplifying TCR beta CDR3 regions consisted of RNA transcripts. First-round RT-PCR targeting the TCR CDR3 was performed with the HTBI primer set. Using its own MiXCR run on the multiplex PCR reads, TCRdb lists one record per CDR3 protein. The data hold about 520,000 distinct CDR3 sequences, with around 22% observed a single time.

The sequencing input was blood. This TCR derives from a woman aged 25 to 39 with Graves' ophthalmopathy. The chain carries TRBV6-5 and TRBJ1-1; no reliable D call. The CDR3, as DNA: TGTGCCAGCAGCTCCCGGACGTCGGATCACACTGAAGCTTTCTTT. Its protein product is CASSSRTSDHTEAFF.